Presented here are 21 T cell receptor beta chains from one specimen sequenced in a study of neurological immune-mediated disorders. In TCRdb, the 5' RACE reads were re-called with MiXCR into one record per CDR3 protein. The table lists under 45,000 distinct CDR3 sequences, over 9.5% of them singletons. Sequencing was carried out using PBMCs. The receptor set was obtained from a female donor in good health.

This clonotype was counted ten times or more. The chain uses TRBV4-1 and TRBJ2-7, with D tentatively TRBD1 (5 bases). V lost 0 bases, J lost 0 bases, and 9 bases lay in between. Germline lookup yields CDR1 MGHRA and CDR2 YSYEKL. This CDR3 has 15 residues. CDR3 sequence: CASSQDRVSSYEQYF. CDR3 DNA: TGCGCCAGCAGCCAAGACAGGGTCAGCTCCTACGAGCAGTACTTC.

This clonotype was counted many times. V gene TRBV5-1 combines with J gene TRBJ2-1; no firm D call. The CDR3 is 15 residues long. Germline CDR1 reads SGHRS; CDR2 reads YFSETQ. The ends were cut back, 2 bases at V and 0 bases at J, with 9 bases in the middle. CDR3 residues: CASSLITGSYNEQFF. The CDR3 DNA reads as TGCGCCAGCAGCTTAATCACGGGCTCCTACAATGAGCAGTTCTTC.

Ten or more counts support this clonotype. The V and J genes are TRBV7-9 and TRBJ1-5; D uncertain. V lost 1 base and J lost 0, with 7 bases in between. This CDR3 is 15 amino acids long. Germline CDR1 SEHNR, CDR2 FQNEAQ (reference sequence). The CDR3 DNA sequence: TGTGCCAGCAGCTTAGGGTTGCTTAGCAATCAGCCCCAGCATTTT. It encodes CASSLGLLSNQPQHF.

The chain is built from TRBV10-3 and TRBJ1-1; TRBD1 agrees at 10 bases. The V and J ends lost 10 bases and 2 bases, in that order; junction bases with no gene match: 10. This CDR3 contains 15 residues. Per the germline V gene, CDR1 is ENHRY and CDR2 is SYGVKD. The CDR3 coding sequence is TGTGCCAGCTGTGACAGGGGGCCCTTTAACACTGAAGCTTTCTTT. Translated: CASCDRGPFNTEAFF.

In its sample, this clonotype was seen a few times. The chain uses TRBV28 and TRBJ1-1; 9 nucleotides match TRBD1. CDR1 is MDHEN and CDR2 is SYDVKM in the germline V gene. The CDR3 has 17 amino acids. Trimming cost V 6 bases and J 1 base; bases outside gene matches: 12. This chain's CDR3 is CASSQIQGALKNTEAFF. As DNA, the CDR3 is TGTGCCAGCAGCCAGATACAGGGGGCTCTAAAGAACACTGAAGCTTTCTTT.

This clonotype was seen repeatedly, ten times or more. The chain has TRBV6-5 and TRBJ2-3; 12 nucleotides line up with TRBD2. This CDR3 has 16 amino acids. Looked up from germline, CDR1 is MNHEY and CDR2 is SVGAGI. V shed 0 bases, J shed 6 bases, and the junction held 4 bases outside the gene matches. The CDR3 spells CASSYSLAGGTDTQYF. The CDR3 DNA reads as TGTGCCAGCAGTTACTCCCTAGCGGGGGGGACCGATACGCAGTATTTT.

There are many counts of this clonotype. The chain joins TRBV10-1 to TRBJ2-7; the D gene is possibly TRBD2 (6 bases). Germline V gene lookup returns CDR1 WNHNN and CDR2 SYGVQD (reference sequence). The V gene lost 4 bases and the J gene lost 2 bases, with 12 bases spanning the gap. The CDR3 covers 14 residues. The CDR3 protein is CASSVGGPPYEQYF. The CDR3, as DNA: TGCGCCAGCAGTGTGGGGGGACCTCCCTACGAGCAGTACTTC.

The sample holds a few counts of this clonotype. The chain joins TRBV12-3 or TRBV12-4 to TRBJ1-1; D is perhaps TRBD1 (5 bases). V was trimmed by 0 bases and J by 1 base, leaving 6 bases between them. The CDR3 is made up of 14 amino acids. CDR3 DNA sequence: TGTGCCAGCAGTTTAGCAGGGACGAACACTGAAGCTTTCTTT. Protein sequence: CASSLAGTNTEAFF.

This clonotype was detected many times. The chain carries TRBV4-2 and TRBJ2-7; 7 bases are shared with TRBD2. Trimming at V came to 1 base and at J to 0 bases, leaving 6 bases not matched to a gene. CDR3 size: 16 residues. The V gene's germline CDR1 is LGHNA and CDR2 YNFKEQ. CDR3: CASSQVKAGSSYEQYF. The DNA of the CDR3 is TGTGCCAGCAGCCAAGTGAAAGCGGGGTCCTCCTACGAGCAGTACTTC.

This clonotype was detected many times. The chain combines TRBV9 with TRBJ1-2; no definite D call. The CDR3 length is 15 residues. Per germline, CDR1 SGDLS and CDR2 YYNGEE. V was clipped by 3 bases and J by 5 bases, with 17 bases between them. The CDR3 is CASSAGPPGGYGYTF. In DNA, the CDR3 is TGTGCCAGCAGCGCCGGACCCCCCGGAGGGTATGGCTACACCTTC.

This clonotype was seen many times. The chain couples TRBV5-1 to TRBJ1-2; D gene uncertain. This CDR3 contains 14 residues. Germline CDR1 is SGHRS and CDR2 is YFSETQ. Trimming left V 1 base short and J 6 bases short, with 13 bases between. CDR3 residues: CASSLNDYVDGYTF. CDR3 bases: TGCGCCAGCAGCTTGAATGATTACGTGGATGGCTACACCTTC.

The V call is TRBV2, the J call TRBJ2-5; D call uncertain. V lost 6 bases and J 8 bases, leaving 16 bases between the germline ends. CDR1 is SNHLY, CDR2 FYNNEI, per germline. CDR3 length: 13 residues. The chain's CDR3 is CASRVWAGLTQYF. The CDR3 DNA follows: TGTGCCAGCAGGGTCTGGGCCGGGCTTACCCAGTACTTC.

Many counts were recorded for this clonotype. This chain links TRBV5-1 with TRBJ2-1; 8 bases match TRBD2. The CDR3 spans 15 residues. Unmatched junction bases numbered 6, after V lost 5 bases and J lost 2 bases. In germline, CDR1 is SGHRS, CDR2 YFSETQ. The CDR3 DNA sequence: TGCGCCAGCAGTTCCACTAGCGGCACCTACAATGAGCAGTTCTTC. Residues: CASSSTSGTYNEQFF. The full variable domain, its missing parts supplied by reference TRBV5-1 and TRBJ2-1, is KAGVTQTPRYLIKTRGQQVTLSCSPISGHRSVSWYQQTPGQGLQFLFEYFSETQRNKGNFPGRFSGRQFSNSRSEMNVSTLELGDSALYLCASSSTSGTYNEQFFGPGTRLTVL.

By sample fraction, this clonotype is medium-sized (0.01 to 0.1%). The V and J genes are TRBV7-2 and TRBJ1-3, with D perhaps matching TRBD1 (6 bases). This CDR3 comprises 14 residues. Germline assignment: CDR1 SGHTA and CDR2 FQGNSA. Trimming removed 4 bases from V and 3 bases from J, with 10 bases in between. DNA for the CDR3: TGTGCCAGCAGCTCAGGGGTGTATGGAAACACCATATATTTT. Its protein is CASSSGVYGNTIYF.

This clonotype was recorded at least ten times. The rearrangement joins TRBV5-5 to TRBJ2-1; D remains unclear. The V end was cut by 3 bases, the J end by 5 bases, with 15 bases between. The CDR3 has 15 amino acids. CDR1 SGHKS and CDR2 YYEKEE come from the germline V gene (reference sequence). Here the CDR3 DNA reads TGTGCCAGCAGCTGGATCTTACTCCACAACAATGAGCAGTTCTTC. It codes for CASSWILLHNNEQFF.

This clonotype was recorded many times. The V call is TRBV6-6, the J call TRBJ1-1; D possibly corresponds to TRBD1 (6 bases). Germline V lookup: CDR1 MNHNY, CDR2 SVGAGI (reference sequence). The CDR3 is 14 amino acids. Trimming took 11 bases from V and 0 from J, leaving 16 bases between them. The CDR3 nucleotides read TGTGCCGTTCTTCCGGGACACCTGAACACTGAAGCTTTCTTT. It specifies CAVLPGHLNTEAFF.

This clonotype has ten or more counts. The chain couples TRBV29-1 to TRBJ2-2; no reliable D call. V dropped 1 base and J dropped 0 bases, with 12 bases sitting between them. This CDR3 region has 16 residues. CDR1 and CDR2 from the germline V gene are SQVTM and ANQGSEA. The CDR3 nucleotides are TGCAGCGTTGAAGGGCTCAGTACTTCGAACACCGGGGAGCTGTTTTTT. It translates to CSVEGLSTSNTGELFF.

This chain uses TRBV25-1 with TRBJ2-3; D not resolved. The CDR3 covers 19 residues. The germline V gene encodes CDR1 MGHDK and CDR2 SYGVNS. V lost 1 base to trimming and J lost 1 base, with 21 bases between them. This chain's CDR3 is CASSESPGPDISGTDTQYF. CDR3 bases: TGTGCCAGCAGTGAATCTCCGGGCCCCGACATCAGCGGCACAGATACGCAGTATTTT.

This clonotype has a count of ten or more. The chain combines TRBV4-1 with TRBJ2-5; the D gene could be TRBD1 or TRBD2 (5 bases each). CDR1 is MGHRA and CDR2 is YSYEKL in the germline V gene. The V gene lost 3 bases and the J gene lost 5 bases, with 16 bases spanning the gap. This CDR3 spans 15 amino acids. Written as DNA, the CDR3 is TGCGCCAGCAGCCAGAATACGGGGCCCCGGGAGACCCAGTACTTC. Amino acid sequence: CASSQNTGPRETQYF.

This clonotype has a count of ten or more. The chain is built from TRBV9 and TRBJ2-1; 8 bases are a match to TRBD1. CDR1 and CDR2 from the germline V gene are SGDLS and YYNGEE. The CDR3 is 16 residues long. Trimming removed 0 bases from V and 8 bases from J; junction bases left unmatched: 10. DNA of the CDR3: TGTGCCAGCAGCGTAGTCGCGCAGGGGGCGTACTATGAGCAGTTCTTC. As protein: CASSVVAQGAYYEQFF. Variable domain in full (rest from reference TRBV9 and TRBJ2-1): DSGVTQTPKHLITATGQRVTLRCSPRSGDLSVYWYQQSLDQGLQFLIQYYNGEERAKGNILERFSAQQFPDLHSELNLSSLELGDSALYFCASSVVAQGAYYEQFFGPGTRLTVL.

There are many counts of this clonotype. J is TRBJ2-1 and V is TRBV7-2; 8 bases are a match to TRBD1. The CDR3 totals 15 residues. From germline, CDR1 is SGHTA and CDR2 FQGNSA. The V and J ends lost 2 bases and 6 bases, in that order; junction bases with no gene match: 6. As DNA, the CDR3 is TGTGCCAGCAGCTTATGGACAGGGAAGGGCAATGAGCAGTTCTTC. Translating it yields CASSLWTGKGNEQFF. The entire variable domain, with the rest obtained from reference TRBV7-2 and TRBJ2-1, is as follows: GAGVSQSPSNKVTEKGKDVELRCDPISGHTALYWYRQSLGQGLEFLIYFQGNSAPDKSGLPSDRFSAERTGGSVSTLTIQRTQQEDSAVYLCASSLWTGKGNEQFFGPGTRLTVL.